This T cell receptor beta chain was found in a study of T cell responses to AZD1222 COVID-19 vaccine. Only in-frame clones appear in the TCRdb table, and some are missing; sequencing was by immunoSEQ multiplex PCR. The sample contains about 110,000 clones, around 87% of which appear only once. With respect to this clone: The antigen remains unidentified.

CDR3 length: 16 amino acids. The V gene lost 6 bases and the J gene lost 4 bases, with 20 bases spanning the gap. CDR1 and CDR2 from the germline V gene are MNHEY and SVGEGT. Regarding the study as a whole: Donors, mostly white British, included more females; clonal diversity was possibly underestimated.

This sequence joins TRBV6-2 or TRBV6-3 and TRBJ2-3; TRBD1 or TRBD2 may be the D gene (5 bases each). The TCR comes from an adult who received the AZD1222 COVID-19 vaccine. The sample was peripheral blood, taken 28 days after the second AZD1222 dose. Here the CDR3 DNA reads TGTGCCAGCAGCCCCTGGCGCAACCGAGGGGCAGATACGCAGTATTTT. Translated, it gives CASSPWRNRGADTQYF.